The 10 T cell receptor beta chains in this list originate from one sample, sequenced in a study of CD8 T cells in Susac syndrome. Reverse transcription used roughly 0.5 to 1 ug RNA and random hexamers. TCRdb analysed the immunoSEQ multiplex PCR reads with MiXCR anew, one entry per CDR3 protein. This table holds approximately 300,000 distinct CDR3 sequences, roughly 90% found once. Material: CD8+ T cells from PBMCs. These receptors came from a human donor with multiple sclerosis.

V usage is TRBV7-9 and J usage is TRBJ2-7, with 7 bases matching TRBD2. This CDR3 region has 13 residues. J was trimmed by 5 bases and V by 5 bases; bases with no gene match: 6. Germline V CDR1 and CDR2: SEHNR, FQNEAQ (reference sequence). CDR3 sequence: CASSRGRGDEQYF. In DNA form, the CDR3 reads TGTGCCAGCAGCCGGGGACGGGGGGACGAGCAGTACTTC.

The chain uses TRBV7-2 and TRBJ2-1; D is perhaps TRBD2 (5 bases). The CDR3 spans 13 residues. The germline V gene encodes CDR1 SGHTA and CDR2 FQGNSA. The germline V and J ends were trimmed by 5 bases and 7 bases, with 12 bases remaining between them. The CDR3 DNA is TGTGCCAGCAGCAAGGACTCTCGTAATGAGCAGTTCTTC. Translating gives CASSKDSRNEQFF.

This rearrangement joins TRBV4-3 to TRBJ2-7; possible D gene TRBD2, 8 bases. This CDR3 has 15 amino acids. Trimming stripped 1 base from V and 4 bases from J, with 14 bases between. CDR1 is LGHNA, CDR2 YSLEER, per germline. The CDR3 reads CASSQGDSGGYEQYF. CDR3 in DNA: TGCGCCAGCAGCCAAGGGGACAGCGGGGGTTACGAGCAGTACTTC.

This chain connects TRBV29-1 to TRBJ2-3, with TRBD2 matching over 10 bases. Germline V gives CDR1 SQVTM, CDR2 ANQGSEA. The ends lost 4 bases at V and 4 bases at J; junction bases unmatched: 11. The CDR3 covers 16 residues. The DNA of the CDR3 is TGCAGCGTTGTGGGGCCCAGCGGGAGGGCCCCAGATACGCAGTATTTT. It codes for CSVVGPSGRAPDTQYF.

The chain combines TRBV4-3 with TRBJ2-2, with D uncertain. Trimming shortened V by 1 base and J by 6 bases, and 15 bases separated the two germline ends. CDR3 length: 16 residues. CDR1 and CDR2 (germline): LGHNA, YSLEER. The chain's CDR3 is CASSQVSSRPAGELFF. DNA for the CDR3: TGCGCCAGCAGCCAAGTCTCGAGCAGGCCCGCCGGGGAGCTGTTTTTT.

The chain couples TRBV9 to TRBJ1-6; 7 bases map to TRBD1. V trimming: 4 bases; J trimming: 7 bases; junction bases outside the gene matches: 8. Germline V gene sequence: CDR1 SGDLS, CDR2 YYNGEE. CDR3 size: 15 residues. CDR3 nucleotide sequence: TGTGCCAGCAGCCCACAGACAGGGACCAATTCACCCCTCCACTTT. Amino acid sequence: CASSPQTGTNSPLHF.

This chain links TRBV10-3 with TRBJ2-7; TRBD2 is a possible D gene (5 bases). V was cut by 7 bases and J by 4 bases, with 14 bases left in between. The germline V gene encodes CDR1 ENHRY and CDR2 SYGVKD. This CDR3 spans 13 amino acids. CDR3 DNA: TGTGCCATCACCTCTGGGGAGTCTTACGAGCAGTACTTC. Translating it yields CAITSGESYEQYF.

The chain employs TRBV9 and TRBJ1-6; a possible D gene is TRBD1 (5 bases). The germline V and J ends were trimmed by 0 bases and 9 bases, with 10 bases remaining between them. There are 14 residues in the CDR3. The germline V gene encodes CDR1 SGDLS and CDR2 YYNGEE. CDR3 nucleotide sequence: TGTGCCAGCAGCGTAGCCCAGGGTGGTTCACCCCTCCACTTT. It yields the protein CASSVAQGGSPLHF.

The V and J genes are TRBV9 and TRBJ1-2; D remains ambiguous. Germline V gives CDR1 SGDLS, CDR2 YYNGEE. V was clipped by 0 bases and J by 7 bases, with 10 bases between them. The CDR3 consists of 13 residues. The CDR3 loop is CASSVAGVVGYTF. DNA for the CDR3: TGTGCCAGCAGCGTAGCCGGGGTCGTTGGCTACACCTTC.

The CDR3 spells CASSGDSTDTQYF. The CDR3 coding sequence is TGTGCCAGCAGCGGGGACAGCACAGATACGCAGTATTTT. This rearrangement joins TRBV7-4 to TRBJ2-3; perhaps D is TRBD1 or TRBD2 (5 bases each). V lost 5 bases, J lost 0 bases, and 6 bases lay in between. The germline V gene has CDR1 SGHVT and CDR2 SQSDAQ. There are 13 residues in the CDR3.